A single sample is the source of the 23 T cell receptor beta chains below, sequenced in a study of blood T cells in healthy people across ages. Sample-barcoded 5' priming and a J-beta primer mix drove a second PCR of about 6 to 12 cycles. TCRdb reprocessed the 5' RACE reads via MiXCR and lists one record per CDR3 protein. The sample shows over 1.5 million distinct CDR3 sequences, around 50% of them seen only once. Sequences were obtained from blood. These receptors originate from a woman between 40 and 55 years old in good health.

The gene calls are TRBV20-1 and TRBJ2-5; 10 bases fit TRBD2. The CDR3 extends over 14 amino acids. The V gene's germline CDR1 is DFQATT and CDR2 SNEGSKA (reference sequence). V shed 6 bases, J shed 5 bases, and the junction held 9 bases outside the gene matches. CDR3: CSAKLAGAGETQYF. DNA for the CDR3: TGCAGTGCGAAGCTAGCGGGGGCAGGGGAGACCCAGTACTTC.

The genes are TRBV5-6 and TRBJ1-2; D is uncertain. CDR1 is SGHDT, CDR2 YYEEEE, per germline. The V gene lost 1 base and the J gene lost 7 bases, with 5 bases spanning the gap. The CDR3 is 11 amino acids. This CDR3 is CASSLKSGYTF. In nucleotides, the CDR3 is TGTGCCAGCAGCTTGAAGTCTGGCTACACCTTC.

This clonotype was seen only a few times. The CDR3 DNA sequence: TGTGCCAGCAGCGTATCCTGGGACAATGAGCAGTTCTTC. Translated: CASSVSWDNEQFF. The chain employs TRBV7-2 and TRBJ2-1, with D unclear. There are 13 residues in the CDR3. Trimming stripped 5 bases from V and 5 bases from J, with 10 bases between. CDR1 is SGHTA and CDR2 is FQGNSA in the germline V gene.

The genes are TRBV12-3 or TRBV12-4 and TRBJ1-1, with D hard to call. V lost 3 bases and J 6 bases, leaving 11 bases between the germline ends. The CDR3 runs to 13 residues. As DNA, the CDR3 is TGTGCCAGCAGTTTTCAGAAGGTATCTGAAGCTTTCTTT. Translating gives CASSFQKVSEAFF.

Comments on this clonotype: One end of the junction fails to match germline, which may point to a read error. The DNA for the CDR3 is TGTGCCAGCAGCATAGAGGTCGCGAGGGGGCGCGTTTCATTCCTTCGTCACACAGATACGCAGTATTTT. Its translation: CASSIEVARGRVSFLRHTDTQYF. The V call is TRBV11-2, the J call TRBJ2-3; 7 nucleotides align to TRBD1. The CDR3 consists of 23 residues. Germline loops: CDR1 SGHAT, CDR2 FQNNGV.

This sequence joins TRBV3-1 and TRBJ2-5; 10 bases fit TRBD2. The CDR3 extends over 15 amino acids. CDR1 and CDR2 (germline): LGHDT, YNNKEL (reference sequence). The V segment lost 7 bases and the J segment 5 bases; nucleotides outside the gene matches: 10. CDR3 sequence (DNA): TGTGCCAGCACCGCAGCGGGGGGGCTTTATGAGACCCAGTACTTC. This translates into CASTAAGGLYETQYF.

This clonotype was seen a single time. This may be a read error, as it is one base from a much larger clone. This chain uses TRBV7-2 with TRBJ2-5, with 9 positions matching TRBD1. The J call is in doubt because the DNA end fits TRBJ2-7 better. This CDR3 contains 15 residues. Germline V gives CDR1 SGHTA, CDR2 FQGNSA. As DNA, the CDR3 is TGTGCCGGCAGCTCGAGACAGGGGGGCAGATACGAGCAGTACTTC. It codes for CAGSSRQGGRYEQYF.

This clonotype was seen a few times. The rearrangement uses TRBV12-3 or TRBV12-4 and TRBJ2-3; possibly TRBD1 for D (6 bases). The germline V and J ends were trimmed by 3 bases and 6 bases, with 19 bases remaining between them. The CDR3 has 16 residues. As DNA, the CDR3 is TGTGCCAGCAGTTTGAGGGGGATGGTGGTAACCGATACGCAGTATTTT. Translation: CASSLRGMVVTDTQYF.

The chain joins TRBV15 to TRBJ2-1, with D perhaps being TRBD1 or TRBD2 (5 bases each). V was shortened by 5 bases and J by 1 base, with 9 bases between the two germline ends. Per the germline V gene, CDR1 is LNHNV and CDR2 is YYDKDF (reference sequence). The CDR3 is 14 amino acids. In DNA form, the CDR3 reads TGTGCCACCAGCCGGGGACGATCCTACAATGAGCAGTTCTTC. It is translated as CATSRGRSYNEQFF.

J is TRBJ2-1 and V is TRBV7-2; 8 nucleotides line up with TRBD2. Germline lookup yields CDR1 SGHTA and CDR2 FQGNSA. Trimming removed 6 bases from V and 9 bases from J; junction bases left unmatched: 7. The CDR3 is 13 residues long. The CDR3 here is CASRMTSEGEQFF. CDR3 bases: TGTGCCAGCAGGATGACTAGCGAGGGTGAGCAGTTCTTC.

This clonotype was observed a handful of times. V and J are TRBV5-1 and TRBJ2-3; D gene unclear. Germline V gene sequence: CDR1 SGHRS, CDR2 YFSETQ. The CDR3 sequence is 12 residues long. V dropped 0 bases and J dropped 7 bases, with 6 bases sitting between them. This CDR3 reads CASSLESNTQYF. As DNA, the CDR3 is TGCGCCAGCAGCTTGGAATCTAATACGCAGTATTTT.

The table lists this clonotype with many counts. The chain couples TRBV28 to TRBJ1-5; no clear D. CDR1 and CDR2 from the germline V gene are MDHEN and SYDVKM. CDR3 length: 12 amino acids. V lost 3 bases and J lost 2, with 2 bases in between. CDR3 protein: CASSFGNQPQHF. CDR3 in DNA: TGTGCCAGCAGTTTTGGCAATCAGCCCCAGCATTTT.

V gene TRBV11-2 combines with J gene TRBJ2-3, with D possibly being TRBD2 (5 bases). V was pared by 3 bases and J by 5 bases, with 15 bases between. The CDR3 consists of 15 residues. The germline V gene has CDR1 SGHAT and CDR2 FQNNGV. The CDR3 protein is CASSLTPSGVDTQYF. Written as DNA, the CDR3 is TGTGCCAGCAGCTTGACTCCGTCCGGGGTAGATACGCAGTATTTT. Looking up the rest from reference TRBV11-2 and TRBJ2-3 gives the full variable domain: EAGVAQSPRYKIIEKRQSVAFWCNPISGHATLYWYQQILGQGPKLLIQFQNNGVVDDSQLPKDRFSAERLKGVDSTLKIQPAKLEDSAVYLCASSLTPSGVDTQYFGPGTRLTVL.

The chain combines TRBV6-5 with TRBJ2-3, with 7 bases fitting TRBD1. The CDR3 length is 19 residues. Germline values: CDR1 MNHEY, CDR2 SVGAGI. The V gene end was trimmed by 4 bases and the J gene end by 5 bases; junction bases not matched to a gene: 21. CDR3 protein: CASSSRMGIPGQKKDTQYF. Written as DNA, the CDR3 is TGTGCCAGCAGTTCAAGAATGGGAATACCGGGACAGAAGAAAGATACGCAGTATTTT.

The V gene is TRBV28, the J gene TRBJ1-1, with D possibly matching TRBD1 (6 bases). The V gene lost 2 bases and the J gene lost 8 bases, with 9 bases spanning the gap. This CDR3 has 12 residues. The germline V gene has CDR1 MDHEN and CDR2 SYDVKM. CDR3 in DNA: TGTGCCAGCAGTTTACGCCAGGGGGAAGCTTTCTTT. This codes for CASSLRQGEAFF.

The rearrangement uses TRBV12-3 or TRBV12-4 and TRBJ1-1; a possible D gene is TRBD1 (6 bases). The CDR3 extends over 15 amino acids. V lost 1 base and J 8 bases, leaving 17 bases between the germline ends. CDR3 sequence reads: CASSLGGAGAGEAFF. DNA of the CDR3: TGTGCCAGCAGTTTAGGGGGGGCCGGGGCGGGGGAAGCTTTCTTT.

The chain uses TRBV15 and TRBJ2-7; tentatively, D is TRBD2 (5 bases). The assigned J gene may be wrong: the sequence end matches TRBJ2-5 better. CDR1 is LNHNV, CDR2 YYDKDF, per germline (reference sequence). The CDR3 loop spans 15 amino acids. CDR3 sequence: CATSKLKTYEGTQYF. The CDR3 DNA sequence: TGTGCCACCAGCAAATTAAAGACCTATGAGGGGACCCAGTACTTC.

This clonotype was seen only a few times. The chain combines TRBV12-3 or TRBV12-4 with TRBJ2-5; 7 bases are shared with TRBD2. The J call could be wrong; TRBJ2-7 is a better fit for the DNA end. This CDR3 spans 14 amino acids. The CDR3 DNA reads as TGTGCCAGCAGCTCTCTAGCGGTCCGATACGAGCAGTACTTC. Protein sequence: CASSSLAVRYEQYF.

This clonotype was seen more than once but under ten times. This rearrangement joins TRBV6-2 or TRBV6-3 to TRBJ2-7; the D call may be TRBD1 or TRBD2 (5 bases each). Judging by the DNA end, TRBJ2-5 fits better; the J call may be wrong. Germline V gene data show CDR1 as MNHEY and CDR2 as SVGEGT. The CDR3 contains 15 residues. The CDR3, as DNA: TGTGCCAGCAGTGGGGGACGTTTTCGGGTAGAGACCCAGTACTTC. Protein: CASSGGRFRVETQYF.

The rearrangement links TRBV7-4 to TRBJ2-5; TRBD2 might be the D (6 bases). The V and J ends lost 6 bases and 4 bases respectively, with 12 bases between them. The germline V gene encodes CDR1 SGHVT and CDR2 SQSDAQ. CDR3 length equals 13 residues. Written as DNA, the CDR3 is TGTGCCAGCAGGTTAAACGGGGGAGAGACCCAGTACTTC. Its translation is CASRLNGGETQYF.

This clonotype was seen more than once but under ten times. The chain joins TRBV9 to TRBJ2-3, with a tentative D call TRBD2 (5 bases). V lost 0 bases and J 2 bases, leaving 13 bases between the germline ends. This CDR3 comprises 16 residues. CDR1 and CDR2 from the germline V gene are SGDLS and YYNGEE. DNA for the CDR3: TGTGCCAGCAGCGTAGGGAGACTACAAGACACAGATACGCAGTATTTT. It specifies CASSVGRLQDTDTQYF.

This clonotype was observed a few times. The V call is TRBV4-1, the J call TRBJ2-1; TRBD1 matches at 8 bases. V was pared by 0 bases and J by 5 bases, with 6 bases of the junction left unmatched. This CDR3 spans 16 amino acids. In germline, CDR1 is MGHRA, CDR2 YSYEKL. CDR3 protein: CASSQEWTGNHNEQFF. The CDR3, as DNA: TGCGCCAGCAGCCAAGAGTGGACAGGGAACCACAATGAGCAGTTCTTC.

This clonotype has just a few counts. The J gene is TRBJ2-5, the V gene TRBV18; 8 positions agree with TRBD1. The ends lost 4 bases at V and 3 bases at J; junction bases unmatched: 4. In germline, CDR1 is KGHSH, CDR2 LQKENI. CDR3 length: 14 residues. The CDR3 nucleotides are TGTGCCAGCTCACTGGGACAGGTGAAAGAGACCCAGTACTTC. Amino acids: CASSLGQVKETQYF.